This record covers a single TCR beta chain. Its antigen is as yet unknown. The record originates from a study of beta chain features in type 1 diabetes. Study background: Across every sample, around 98 million sorted cells were examined in total.

Study findings and constraints: Moderate yet significant TCRB CDR3 shortening was seen in Type 1 diabetes patients in all four CD4+ subsets. Within the patient group, naive, central memory and Treg TCRB repertoires appeared more similar to each other than within healthy donors.

Expressed TCRB transcripts were sequenced after all isolated RNA was converted to cDNA. Sequenced by immunoSEQ multiplex PCR; TCRdb stores in-frame clones only, minus some. The data hold roughly 180,000 clones, with about 7.8% observed a single time. Trimming pared 1 base from V and 10 bases from J, leaving 8 bases between. The V gene's germline CDR1 is MDHEN and CDR2 SYDVKM. The CDR3 extends over 12 amino acids. Only one heparinised blood draw was taken per donor, and its volume averaged around 110 mL. Source material: central memory CD4+ T cells from blood. The clonotype comes from a woman aged 40 to 50 with type 1 diabetes. The rearrangement joins TRBV28 to TRBJ2-4, with D perhaps matching TRBD2 (6 bases). The CDR3 spells CASSLSEGIQYF. CDR3 sequence (DNA): TGTGCCAGCAGTTTATCGGAGGGAATTCAGTACTTC. Using reference TRBV28 and TRBJ2-4 for the parts outside the CDR3, the full variable domain is DVKVTQSSRYLVKRTGEKVFLECVQDMDHENMFWYRQDPGLGLRLIYFSYDVKMKEKGDIPEGYSVSREKKERFSLILESASTNQTSMYLCASSLSEGIQYFGAGTRLSVL.